This TCR beta chain was sequenced for a study of cytomegalovirus exposure and HLA in healthy donors. Study conclusions and caveats: Highly shared sequence variants in one cluster were likely a sequencing artifact. Later, an analysis showed that TCR beta chains associated with HLA were more clonally expanded than others that were equally common.

It was with 60 Vbeta and 13 Jbeta primers that the PCR ran. The method was immunoSEQ multiplex PCR; TCRdb's version includes in-frame clones alone and lacks a portion of them. The table has about 150,000 clones, 82% seen once. Notes on this clone: Its antigen is not known.

The CDR3 is made up of 17 amino acids. The junction had 10 bases not matched to a gene; V was cut back by 4 bases and J by 0 bases. Germline V CDR1 and CDR2: KGHSH, LQKENI. This chain connects TRBV18 to TRBJ2-3; 7 bases map to TRBD1. The TCR sequence derives from a woman in her forties or fifties in good health and CMV-seropositive. What was sequenced was PBMCs. CDR3 nucleotides: TGTGCCAGCTCACTACGGCCCCTGACAGGGAGCACAGATACGCAGTATTTT. Protein: CASSLRPLTGSTDTQYF. Combining the CDR3 with reference TRBV18 and TRBJ2-3 gives the whole variable domain NAGVMQNPRHLVRRRGQEARLRCSPMKGHSHVYWYRQLPEEGLKFMVYLQKENIIDESGMPKERFSAEFPKEGPSILRIQQVVRGDSAAYFCASSLRPLTGSTDTQYFGPGTRLTVL.